The T cell receptor (beta chain) under discussion was sequenced for a study of cytomegalovirus exposure and HLA in healthy donors. In the PCR, 60 Vbeta and 13 Jbeta primers were used. Measured with immunoSEQ multiplex PCR; TCRdb has only the in-frame clones, and not every one. The sample has approximately 190,000 clones, approximately 87% seen once. Trimming pared 3 bases from V and 7 bases from J, leaving 10 bases between. Germline assignment: CDR1 MNHNS and CDR2 SASEGT. The CDR3 is made up of 13 amino acids. Sampled while nominally healthy, donors likely had unrecorded immune exposures. Remarks on this clone: Antigen: not known.

Study-level points and caveats: The listing of roughly 160 TCR beta chains classed them as cytomegalovirus-associated. Clonal expansion, a later analysis showed, was greater in HLA-associated TCR beta chains than in equally common others. Likely technical artifact: a cluster of highly shared sequence variants.

The clonotype comes from a man aged 30-40 years in good health and CMV-seronegative. Sequencing used PBMCs. The chain uses TRBV6-1 and TRBJ1-5, with D uncertain. CDR3 in amino acids: CASSDTNWQPQHF. CDR3 bases: TGTGCCAGCAGTGATACTAATTGGCAGCCCCAGCATTTT.